This T cell receptor beta chain was sequenced in a study of identical twins. Study results and caveats: In drawing conclusions, the study used cross-sectional statistical analysis and did not follow the same donors.

The CDR3 is 15 amino acids. Germline loops: CDR1 MNHEY, CDR2 SMNVEV (reference sequence). The V and J ends lost 5 bases and 1 base respectively, with 14 bases between them. TCRdb fed the 5' RACE reads into MiXCR, producing one record per CDR3 protein. The sample contains approximately 490,000 distinct CDR3 sequences, about 20% of which appear only once. Remarks on this clonotype: Its antigen remains unknown.

The donors were all healthy and Caucasian. This same sample was also part of a study on yellow fever vaccine responses in identical twins.

This chain uses TRBV27 with TRBJ1-1, with D perhaps matching TRBD1 (5 bases). Sequences were obtained from CD4+ T cells sorted from blood. This TCR was sampled from a young woman in good health. The chain's CDR3 is CASSVGVATNTEAFF. The DNA for the CDR3 is TGTGCCAGCAGTGTGGGGGTCGCCACGAACACTGAAGCTTTCTTT.